Shown below are 25 T cell receptor beta chains from a single sample sequenced in a study of siplizumab effects on memory and regulatory T cells. The table came from immunoSEQ multiplex PCR; TCRdb's copy has only in-frame clones and leaves some out. The repertoire has around 97,000 clones, just under 95% of them found once; the top ten carry approximately 1.4%. Input material: non-Treg CD4+ T cells sorted from blood. These receptors all come from a human donor in good health.

The chain employs TRBV18 and TRBJ1-5; 7 positions agree with TRBD1. V was clipped by 6 bases and J by 1 base; unmatched bases: 12. This CDR3 region has 17 residues. The germline gives CDR1 KGHSH, CDR2 LQKENI. In DNA, the CDR3 is TGTGCCAGCTCCCCTAACAGGGGAGGCGTGAGCAATCAGCCCCAGCATTTT. This gives the protein CASSPNRGGVSNQPQHF.

The gene calls are TRBV18 and TRBJ2-1, with D possibly TRBD2 on 7 matching bases. The CDR3 is 17 residues long. In germline, CDR1 is KGHSH, CDR2 LQKENI. Trimming removed 0 bases at V and 7 bases at J, with 19 bases between. The CDR3, as DNA: TGTGCCAGCTCACCACCAGTAAGGGGGGGGGTCTGGAATGAGCAGTTCTTC. Protein: CASSPPVRGGVWNEQFF.

The chain couples TRBV5-1 to TRBJ2-3; D is unclear. Germline loops: CDR1 SGHRS, CDR2 YFSETQ. The CDR3 sequence is 14 residues long. V lost 7 bases to trimming and J lost 0 bases, with 12 bases between them. CDR3 loop: CASSPEYSTDTQYF. The CDR3 DNA reads TGCGCCAGCTCCCCGGAGTATAGCACAGATACGCAGTATTTT.

The rearrangement links TRBV14 to TRBJ2-1, with 7 bases matching TRBD2. The germline V gene has CDR1 SGHDN and CDR2 FVKESK. This CDR3 comprises 15 residues. V trimming: 6 bases; J trimming: 6 bases; junction bases outside the gene matches: 11. As DNA, the CDR3 is TGTGCCAGCAGTGGTTTACGGCGGGGGTCCAATGAGCAGTTCTTC. Residues: CASSGLRRGSNEQFF.

With respect to this clone: This specimen includes other DNA sequences encoding the same CDR3. The chain couples TRBV7-9 to TRBJ1-1; 7 bases line up with TRBD1. Germline values: CDR1 SEHNR, CDR2 FQNEAQ (reference sequence). Unmatched junction bases numbered 1, after V lost 3 bases and J lost 0 bases. The CDR3 has 14 amino acids. The CDR3 loop is CASSLTGLNTEAFF. CDR3 nucleotides: TGTGCCAGCAGCTTGACAGGGTTGAACACTGAAGCTTTCTTT. The whole variable domain, filled in from reference TRBV7-9 and TRBJ1-1, reads DTGVSQNPRHKITKRGQNVTFRCDPISEHNRLYWYRQTLGQGPEFLTYFQNEAQLEKSRLLSDRFSAERPKGSFSTLEIQRTEQGDSAMYLCASSLTGLNTEAFFGQGTRLTVV.

V gene TRBV7-2 combines with J gene TRBJ2-1, with TRBD2 matching 8 bases. The junction had 9 bases not matched to a gene; V was cut back by 2 bases and J by 6 bases. The CDR3 loop spans 16 amino acids. Germline V gene lookup returns CDR1 SGHTA and CDR2 FQGNSA. CDR3 residues: CASSLSAGGAANEQFF. The CDR3 region has the DNA TGTGCCAGCAGCTTATCCGCGGGAGGCGCCGCCAATGAGCAGTTCTTC.

The chain employs TRBV19 and TRBJ2-3; 8 nucleotides line up with TRBD1. Germline trimming cut 5 bases from V and 0 bases from J; bases unmatched to any gene: 7. CDR3 length: 16 residues. Germline loops: CDR1 LNHDA, CDR2 SQIVND (reference sequence). CDR3 sequence: CASSGGTGSSTDTQYF. The CDR3 nucleotides read TGTGCCAGTAGTGGAGGGACAGGTTCTAGCACAGATACGCAGTATTTT.

V is TRBV6-5 and J is TRBJ1-6; 11 nucleotides agree with TRBD1. The V gene end was trimmed by 2 bases and the J gene end by 7 bases; junction bases not matched to a gene: 4. The CDR3 is made up of 16 amino acids. The germline CDR1 and CDR2 sequences are MNHEY and SVGAGI. For the CDR3, the DNA is TGTGCCAGCAGTTACCATAGGGACAGGGGGAATTCACCCCTCCACTTT. Its translation is CASSYHRDRGNSPLHF.

This clone was recorded a few times. V and J are TRBV9 and TRBJ1-1; D remains ambiguous. Trimming took off 7 bases at V and 0 bases at J, with 7 bases between the two ends. This CDR3 has 12 amino acids. Germline assignment: CDR1 SGDLS and CDR2 YYNGEE. For the CDR3, the DNA is TGTGCCAGCGGGCGGATGAACACTGAAGCTTTCTTT. Translating it yields CASGRMNTEAFF. Full variable domain (outside the CDR3, taken from reference TRBV9 and TRBJ1-1): DSGVTQTPKHLITATGQRVTLRCSPRSGDLSVYWYQQSLDQGLQFLIQYYNGEERAKGNILERFSAQQFPDLHSELNLSSLELGDSALYFCASGRMNTEAFFGQGTRLTVV.

V is TRBV6-5 and J is TRBJ2-2; D is unclear. V shed 5 bases and J shed 6 bases, with 4 bases lying between them. There are 11 residues in the CDR3. Germline assignment: CDR1 MNHEY and CDR2 SVGAGI. CDR3 sequence: CASSGAGELFF. CDR3 sequence (DNA): TGTGCCAGCAGTGGGGCCGGGGAGCTGTTTTTT.

The chain joins TRBV19 to TRBJ1-2; 8 nucleotides match TRBD1. The CDR3 extends over 17 amino acids. Germline V CDR1 and CDR2: LNHDA, SQIVND (reference sequence). The V and J ends lost 5 bases and 4 bases, in that order; junction bases with no gene match: 15. The CDR3 protein is CASSAPGTGRFRYGYTF. CDR3 sequence (DNA): TGTGCCAGTAGTGCCCCGGGGACAGGCCGTTTCCGCTATGGCTACACCTTC.

The chain uses TRBV28 and TRBJ1-1; TRBD1 might be the D (5 bases). Germline V lookup: CDR1 MDHEN, CDR2 SYDVKM. Trimming stripped 6 bases from V and 7 bases from J, with 12 bases between. There are 12 residues in the CDR3. CDR3 nucleotides: TGTGCCAGCAGGAGGGGACGTGGTGAAGCTTTCTTT. This sequence encodes CASRRGRGEAFF.

This clone was seen a few times. Written as DNA, the CDR3 is TGTGCCAGCAGCTATGCCGGGACAGGAAAACACATGTGTCAGCCCCAGCATTTT. This gives the protein CASSYAGTGKHMCQPQHF. The gene calls are TRBV21-1 and TRBJ1-5; the tabulated D call, TRBD1, remains unverified against the DNA. TRBV21-1 is flagged as a pseudogene. The CDR3 totals 18 residues.

This rearrangement joins TRBV28 to TRBJ2-7; D is perhaps TRBD2 (6 bases). This CDR3 is built from 14 residues. The V end lost 3 bases, the J end lost 7 bases, and 16 bases lay between the germline ends. CDR1 and CDR2 from the germline V gene are MDHEN and SYDVKM. The CDR3 bases are TGTGCCAGCAGTTTCTGGTCTGGGAGGTCGGAGCAGTACTTC. Its translation is CASSFWSGRSEQYF.

The rearrangement uses TRBV6-1 and TRBJ1-1, with D maybe TRBD1 (5 bases). The V end lost 6 bases, the J end lost 6 bases, and 17 bases lay between the germline ends. Germline V gene lookup returns CDR1 MNHNS and CDR2 SASEGT. The CDR3 spans 14 residues. This CDR3 reads CASSLLARGPEAFF. The CDR3 coding sequence is TGTGCCAGCAGCCTACTAGCAAGGGGCCCTGAAGCTTTCTTT.

This chain joins TRBV27 and TRBJ1-6; D ambiguous. Germline CDR1 MNHEY, CDR2 SMNVEV (reference sequence). Trimming left V 6 bases short and J 7 bases short, with 7 bases between. This CDR3 spans 12 amino acids. CDR3 amino acids: CASSFRNSPLHF. The CDR3, as DNA: TGTGCCAGCAGCTTTAGGAATTCACCCCTCCACTTT.

The chain employs TRBV6-1 and TRBJ1-1; unclear D gene. Germline V gene lookup returns CDR1 MNHNS and CDR2 SASEGT. CDR3 length: 14 residues. Trimming pared 4 bases from V and 4 bases from J, leaving 13 bases between. CDR3 in DNA: TGTGCCAGCAGTGGGGTAGTGTTGGGCACTGAAGCTTTCTTT. It codes for CASSGVVLGTEAFF.

This chain joins TRBV28 and TRBJ1-1; D possibly corresponds to TRBD1 (6 bases). V dropped 5 bases and J dropped 5 bases, with 18 bases sitting between them. The CDR3 extends over 15 amino acids. Germline CDR1 MDHEN, CDR2 SYDVKM. The CDR3 protein is CASSPDSGMRTEAFF. CDR3 bases: TGTGCCAGCAGTCCGGACAGCGGAATGAGGACTGAAGCTTTCTTT.

This clone was recorded only once. V is TRBV7-2 and J is TRBJ2-3, with 10 bases fitting TRBD2. The CDR3 runs 18 residues. Germline trimming cut 2 bases from V and 6 bases from J; bases unmatched to any gene: 14. CDR1 and CDR2 (germline): SGHTA, FQGNSA. The CDR3 coding sequence is TGTGCCAGCAGCTTACGGTTAAGGACTAGCGGCAAGGTCGATACGCAGTATTTT. Protein sequence: CASSLRLRTSGKVDTQYF.

The chain is built from TRBV30 and TRBJ2-2; possibly TRBD2 for D (6 bases). The CDR3 runs to 13 residues. The V end was cut by 5 bases, the J end by 1 base, with 8 bases between. Germline CDR1 reads GTSNPN; CDR2 reads SVGIG (reference sequence). The CDR3 protein is CAWSRGNTGELFF. The CDR3 DNA sequence: TGTGCCTGGTCGCGGGGGAACACCGGGGAGCTGTTTTTT.

Only one count was recorded for this clone. The rearrangement joins TRBV5-1 to TRBJ1-1, with 7 positions matching TRBD1. After removal of 4 bases from V and 1 base from J, the junction contained 10 bases not matched to a gene. The CDR3 runs 16 residues. From germline, CDR1 is SGHRS and CDR2 YFSETQ. As DNA, the CDR3 is TGCGCCAGCAGCGGGGACAGTGAGGTGAGGAACACTGAAGCTTTCTTT. It yields the protein CASSGDSEVRNTEAFF.

The genes are TRBV11-2 and TRBJ2-7; D uncertain. The CDR3 length is 14 residues. V lost 2 bases, J lost 0 bases, and 8 bases lay in between. The germline CDR1 and CDR2 sequences are SGHAT and FQNNGV. CDR3 DNA: TGTGCCAGCAGCTTACAGCTTAGCTCCTACGAGCAGTACTTC. This encodes CASSLQLSSYEQYF.

V gene TRBV11-3 combines with J gene TRBJ2-5; D is ambiguous. The CDR3 length is 16 residues. Germline CDR1 and CDR2: SGHNT and YENEEA. Trimming took 1 base from V and 1 from J, leaving 13 bases between them. The CDR3 sequence is CASSLGGWAAQETQYF. The CDR3 nucleotides are TGTGCCAGCAGCTTAGGAGGCTGGGCGGCCCAAGAGACCCAGTACTTC.

The chain carries TRBV14 and TRBJ1-1, with 7 bases identical to TRBD1. Germline assignment: CDR1 SGHDN and CDR2 FVKESK. V was pared by 5 bases and J by 5 bases, with 8 bases of the junction left unmatched. This CDR3 region has 14 residues. This CDR3 reads CASSLQTGVTEAFF. As DNA, the CDR3 is TGTGCCAGCAGCTTACAAACAGGGGTTACTGAAGCTTTCTTT.

The table lists this clone with a count of one. V and J are TRBV6-5 and TRBJ2-4; TRBD2 matches at 8 bases. After removal of 6 bases from V and 7 bases from J, the junction contained 2 bases not matched to a gene. This CDR3 has 12 residues. The germline CDR1 and CDR2 sequences are MNHEY and SVGAGI. The CDR3 DNA is TGTGCCAGCAGCCGGGAGGGGAACATTCAGTACTTC. As protein: CASSREGNIQYF.